A single sample is the source of the 12 T cell receptor beta chains below, sequenced in a study of blood T cell repertoires in COVID-19. Generated by immunoSEQ multiplex PCR, the TCRdb table keeps only in-frame clones and is missing some. The profile shows 300,000 to 400,000 clones, around 87% of them singletons. Material for sequencing was peripheral blood. The receptors were gathered from a woman aged 55-75 years with COVID-19, enrolled during active disease.

CDR3 bases: TGTGCCAGCAGCCAAAAGTCCTCCGGGGATTCACCCCTCCACTTT. This encodes CASSQKSSGDSPLHF. The chain employs TRBV3-1 (or the pseudogene TRBV3-2) and TRBJ1-6; D not resolved. Per germline, CDR1 LGHDT and CDR2 YNNKEL (reference sequence). The V end was cut by 2 bases, the J end by 8 bases, with 13 bases between. The CDR3 length is 15 residues.

This clone appeared a single time. The sample carries other DNA sequences with the same CDR3. This chain links TRBV5-1 with TRBJ1-1; D is perhaps TRBD1 (5 bases). V gave up 8 bases and J gave up 4 bases, with 9 bases separating them. Germline V gives CDR1 SGHRS, CDR2 YFSETQ. CDR3 length equals 11 residues. The CDR3 bases are TGCGCCAGTCGGGGGGGCACTGAAGCTTTCTTT. Translation: CASRGGTEAFF.

The chain uses TRBV7-9 and TRBJ1-2; the D gene is possibly TRBD1 (6 bases). CDR1 and CDR2 from the germline V gene are SEHNR and FQNEAQ (reference sequence). V lost 5 bases to trimming and J lost 1 base, with 11 bases between them. CDR3 length: 14 residues. The CDR3 region is CASSVQGINYGYTF. The CDR3 DNA is TGTGCCAGCAGCGTACAGGGTATTAACTATGGCTACACCTTC.

A few counts support this clone. The genes are TRBV12-3 or TRBV12-4 and TRBJ2-1; 7 bases map to TRBD1. CDR3 length: 13 amino acids. V dropped 8 bases and J dropped 2; count of bases not matched to a gene: 3. For the CDR3, the DNA is TGTGCCAGCGGGACAGAACCCTACAATGAGCAGTTCTTC. It codes for CASGTEPYNEQFF.

This clone has just a few counts. The chain employs TRBV4-1 and TRBJ1-5; possible D gene TRBD1, 5 bases. The CDR3 totals 17 residues. The germline V and J ends were trimmed by 4 bases and 2 bases, with 18 bases remaining between them. CDR1 and CDR2 from the germline V gene are MGHRA and YSYEKL. The CDR3 protein is CASSLGGGSGGNQPQHF. CDR3 sequence (DNA): TGCGCCAGCAGCCTCGGTGGGGGGTCTGGAGGCAATCAGCCCCAGCATTTT.

Worth noting for this clone: Other DNA sequences within the sample encode an identical CDR3. V usage is TRBV12-3 or TRBV12-4 and J usage is TRBJ2-7; D uncertain. V dropped 5 bases and J dropped 3 bases, with 5 bases sitting between them. The CDR3 has 11 residues. CDR3 bases: TGTGCCAGCAGTCCTAGCTACGAGCAGTACTTC. This codes for CASSPSYEQYF.

V gene TRBV12-5 combines with J gene TRBJ2-7, with TRBD2 as a possible D gene (6 bases). The V gene's germline CDR1 is LGHNT and CDR2 FRNRAP. This CDR3 has 12 residues. The V gene lost 5 bases and the J gene lost 5 bases, with 10 bases spanning the gap. The DNA for the CDR3 is TGTGCTAGTGGTCGCGGGAACAACGAGCAGTACTTC. It specifies CASGRGNNEQYF.

This chain links TRBV11-1 with TRBJ1-6, with 11 bases that match TRBD1. Looked up from germline, CDR1 is SGHAT and CDR2 is FQDESV (reference sequence). J gave up 10 bases and V 6 bases, and 5 bases lay outside the gene matches. The CDR3 is made up of 14 amino acids. CDR3: CASSSRTGGSPLHF. DNA of the CDR3: TGTGCCAGCAGTTCTAGGACAGGGGGCTCACCCCTCCACTTT. The variable domain in full, completed from reference TRBV11-1 and TRBJ1-6, reads EAEVAQSPRYKITEKSQAVAFWCDPISGHATLYWYRQILGQGPELLVQFQDESVVDDSQLPKDRFSAERLKGVDSTLKIQPAELGDSAMYLCASSSRTGGSPLHFGNGTRLTVT.

The rearrangement uses TRBV7-8 and TRBJ2-7, with TRBD1 identical over 7 bases. Germline V gene data show CDR1 as SGHVS and CDR2 as FQNEAQ. The CDR3 runs to 14 residues. With 5 bases clipped from V and 10 bases from J, the junction kept 14 bases outside the gene matches. The DNA for the CDR3 is TGTGCCAGCAGCATTCGGGACAGTCATGAGTTCCAGTACTTC. This encodes CASSIRDSHEFQYF.

As to this clone: Other DNA sequences in the same sample also yield this CDR3. The chain combines TRBV20-1 with TRBJ1-1, with a possible D match to TRBD1 (5 bases). CDR3 length equals 11 residues. Germline CDR1 is DFQATT and CDR2 is SNEGSKA (reference sequence). V was clipped by 6 bases and J by 5 bases, with 10 bases between them. The CDR3 here is CSAVGGTEAFF. The CDR3 region has the DNA TGCAGTGCCGTGGGGGGGACTGAAGCTTTCTTT.

This clone was recorded once. The chain combines TRBV5-4 with TRBJ1-6, with D possibly TRBD1 on 6 matching bases. Germline V gene lookup returns CDR1 SGHNT and CDR2 YYREEE (reference sequence). Trimming took off 0 bases at V and 9 bases at J, with 13 bases between the two ends. The length of the CDR3 is 15 residues. DNA for the CDR3: TGTGCCAGCAGCTTGGCTCGGGGGGCGGGTTCACCCCTCCACTTT. Residues: CASSLARGAGSPLHF.

The chain recombines TRBV27 with TRBJ1-2, with D possibly matching TRBD1 (5 bases). Trimming took 5 bases from V and 4 from J, leaving 14 bases between them. The CDR3 spans 14 residues. CDR1 and CDR2 (germline): MNHEY, SMNVEV (reference sequence). The DNA for the CDR3 is TGTGCCAGCAGTCCGGTCGGGGGAAGCTATGGCTACACCTTC. It specifies CASSPVGGSYGYTF.